This entry describes one T cell receptor (beta chain). Its target is not known. V lost 4 bases to trimming and J lost 6 bases, with 23 bases between them. Germline V gives CDR1 SGDLS, CDR2 YYNGEE. There are 16 residues in the CDR3. These data originate in a study of cytomegalovirus exposure and HLA in healthy donors. Whole-study findings and limits: Later work associated roughly 15,000 TCR beta sequences with HLA alleles at 0.05 false discovery rate. Analyses of presence/absence relied on an assumption of roughly uniform sequencing depth across donors.

PCR used 60 Vbeta primers and 13 Jbeta primers. Only in-frame clones appear in the TCRdb table, and some are missing; sequencing was by immunoSEQ multiplex PCR. The table shows around 100,000 clones, with around 85% occurring only once. The sequence derives from a man aged 40-50 years in good health and CMV-seropositive. This chain joins TRBV9 and TRBJ2-7, with a possible D match to TRBD2 (6 bases). The material sequenced was PBMCs. This CDR3 reads CASSPGAGATAGEQYF. For the CDR3, the DNA is TGTGCCAGCAGCCCCGGGGCCGGGGCGACAGCGGGCGAGCAGTACTTC.